This entry lists 20 T cell receptor beta chains sequenced from one sample in a study of shared clonotypes between healthy human individuals. Profiled with immunoSEQ multiplex PCR; TCRdb holds only in-frame clones, not every one. Here the sample spans fewer than 400,000 clones, 74% being singletons. Sequencing was carried out using memory CD4+ T cells sorted from blood. Specified subset: CD45RA-negative fraction. These receptor sequences come from a man aged 30-40 years in good health.

This clone was counted a few times. The chain employs TRBV28 and TRBJ1-3, with D unresolved. The CDR3 has 14 residues. V was pared by 5 bases and J by 0 bases, with 8 bases between. Germline CDR1 MDHEN, CDR2 SYDVKM. CDR3 sequence (DNA): TGTGCCAGCAGTCCCAGCGGCTCTGGAAACACCATATATTTT. The encoded protein is CASSPSGSGNTIYF.

The chain has TRBV4-2 and TRBJ1-3; D is unresolved. Germline CDR1 LGHNA, CDR2 YNFKEQ. Trimming stripped 1 base from V and 0 bases from J, with 16 bases between. The CDR3 runs 18 residues. The CDR3 sequence: CASSQALRTESSGNTIYF. In nucleotides, the CDR3 is TGTGCCAGCAGCCAAGCTCTTAGGACGGAAAGCTCTGGAAACACCATATATTTT.

The genes are TRBV5-1 and TRBJ2-5; 11 nucleotides agree with TRBD2. Per germline, CDR1 SGHRS and CDR2 YFSETQ. Losses at the gene ends were 5 bases for V and 2 bases for J; bases not matched to a gene: 17. This CDR3 region has 19 residues. The CDR3 DNA is TGCGCCAGCAGGGGACTAGCGGAAAAAGCCAAAGCACCACAAGAGACCCAGTACTTC. Protein: CASRGLAEKAKAPQETQYF.

V is TRBV14 and J is TRBJ1-2; 8 bases are shared with TRBD1. With 0 bases clipped from V and 9 bases from J, the junction kept 9 bases outside the gene matches. In germline, CDR1 is SGHDN, CDR2 FVKESK. This CDR3 spans 15 amino acids. Here the CDR3 reads CASSQDLMGQESYTF. CDR3 nucleotide sequence: TGTGCCAGCAGCCAAGATTTAATGGGACAGGAGAGCTACACCTTC.

This clone was seen at least ten times. The chain employs TRBV7-9 and TRBJ2-7; D gene ambiguous. Trimming left V 6 bases short and J 3 bases short, with 6 bases between. Germline V gene lookup returns CDR1 SEHNR and CDR2 FQNEAQ (reference sequence). This CDR3 has 11 residues. As DNA, the CDR3 is TGTGCCAGCAGTAGTTACTACGAGCAGTACTTC. Amino acid sequence: CASSSYYEQYF.

This clone was recorded many times. The rearrangement links TRBV5-6 to TRBJ2-3; TRBD2 aligns across 9 bases. The CDR3 loop spans 16 amino acids. J lost 1 base, V lost 0 bases, and 3 bases had no gene match. Germline V gene data show CDR1 as SGHDT and CDR2 as YYEEEE. CDR3: CASSLETSGGTDTQYF. CDR3 nucleotides: TGTGCCAGCAGCTTGGAGACTAGCGGTGGCACAGATACGCAGTATTTT.

As to this clone: The CDR3 does not end in the conserved phenylalanine or tryptophan, so this is likely a read error. The limits of the CDR3 on the DNA are not certain, so only TCRdb's listed CDR3 is given. J is TRBJ1-4 and V is TRBV2; the D call TRBD1 from the table was never checked on the DNA. The germline V gene encodes CDR1 SNHLY and CDR2 FYNNEI. The CDR3 comprises 12 residues, both ends counted. The CDR3 sequence is CASSEQGAKPLI.

This chain links TRBV14 with TRBJ1-2; no reliable D call. The V gene's germline CDR1 is SGHDN and CDR2 FVKESK. This CDR3 is 12 amino acids long. Trimming took 2 bases from V and 4 from J, leaving 5 bases between them. This chain's CDR3 is CASSQSGYGYTF. The CDR3 DNA is TGTGCCAGCAGCCAAAGCGGCTATGGCTACACCTTC. Together with reference TRBV14 and TRBJ1-2, the CDR3 gives the full variable domain: EAGVTQFPSHSVIEKGQTVTLRCDPISGHDNLYWYRRVMGKEIKFLLHFVKESKQDESGMPNNRFLAERTGGTYSTLKVQPAELEDSGVYFCASSQSGYGYTFGSGTRLTVV.

This clone has only one observation. The junction departs from germline at one end; a sequencing error may be responsible. The V and J genes are TRBV28 and TRBJ2-6; D possibly corresponds to TRBD1 (5 bases). Germline V lookup: CDR1 MDHEN, CDR2 SYDVKM. The CDR3 is 14 residues long. CDR3 coding DNA: TGTGCCTGCAGGGTGACCTCTGGGGCCAACGTCCTGACTTTC. This sequence encodes CACRVTSGANVLTF.

The chain combines TRBV19 with TRBJ1-2, with D unresolved. V lost 4 bases and J 8 bases, leaving 11 bases between the germline ends. The CDR3 covers 12 residues. Looked up from germline, CDR1 is LNHDA and CDR2 is SQIVND (reference sequence). CDR3: CASSRREWGYTF. CDR3 sequence (DNA): TGTGCCAGTAGTAGGAGGGAGTGGGGCTACACCTTC.

This clone occurred a few times. The V call is TRBV28, the J call TRBJ1-5; D unresolved. Germline CDR1 and CDR2: MDHEN and SYDVKM. The CDR3 spans 12 residues. The V gene lost 8 bases and the J gene lost 1 base, with 6 bases spanning the gap. The CDR3 DNA reads as TGTGCCAGCTACGGGAGCAATCAGCCCCAGCATTTT. It specifies CASYGSNQPQHF.

This chain links TRBV5-1 with TRBJ2-7; the D call may be TRBD1 or TRBD2 (5 bases each). The CDR3 is 13 amino acids. V dropped 3 bases and J dropped 3 bases, with 10 bases sitting between them. Germline V gene data show CDR1 as SGHRS and CDR2 as YFSETQ. CDR3 in amino acids: CASSSRDGYEQYF. In nucleotides, the CDR3 is TGCGCCAGCAGCTCCCGGGACGGCTACGAGCAGTACTTC.

This clone has a single count. The rearrangement uses TRBV14 and TRBJ2-1; D assignment may be TRBD1 or TRBD2 (5 bases each). The V gene lost 10 bases and the J gene lost 8 bases, with 36 bases spanning the gap. Per the germline V gene, CDR1 is SGHDN and CDR2 is FVKESK. The CDR3 runs to 19 residues. CDR3 coding DNA: TGTGCCACAGAACCTGGTGGTAGCACGAGGGACCAGGGAGTCGATGAGCAGTTCTTC. The encoded protein is CATEPGGSTRDQGVDEQFF.

The V gene is TRBV28, the J gene TRBJ2-3; maybe TRBD2 (6 bases). This CDR3 has 17 amino acids. CDR1 is MDHEN and CDR2 is SYDVKM in the germline V gene. The V end lost 7 bases, the J end lost 1 base, and 21 bases lay between the germline ends. The CDR3: CASTPGLPRRGTDTQYF. The CDR3 DNA reads as TGTGCCAGCACCCCGGGACTTCCAAGACGAGGCACAGATACGCAGTATTTT.

The genes are TRBV2 and TRBJ2-7; no reliable D call. CDR1 is SNHLY, CDR2 FYNNEI, per germline. V lost 4 bases and J 2 bases, leaving 9 bases between the germline ends. This CDR3 is 13 amino acids long. The CDR3 DNA reads TGTGCCAGCAGTGGGGGAACGACCTACGAGCAGTACTTC. Its protein is CASSGGTTYEQYF. Together with reference TRBV2 and TRBJ2-7, the CDR3 gives the full variable domain: EPEVTQTPSHQVTQMGQEVILRCVPISNHLYFYWYRQILGQKVEFLVSFYNNEISEKSEIFDDQFSVERPDGSNFTLKIRSTKLEDSAMYFCASSGGTTYEQYFGPGTRLTVT.

This clone was observed at least ten times. The rearrangement links TRBV9 to TRBJ2-1, with 9 bases identical to TRBD2. The V gene's germline CDR1 is SGDLS and CDR2 YYNGEE. This CDR3 has 17 amino acids. Unmatched junction bases numbered 16, after V lost 4 bases and J lost 8 bases. CDR3 nucleotide sequence: TGTGCCAGCAGCCCTCCCCTCTTGCGGGAGGGTCGCGATGAGCAGTTCTTC. As protein: CASSPPLLREGRDEQFF.

The V call is TRBV5-3, the J call TRBJ1-1; D might be TRBD1 (5 bases). TRBV5-3 is recorded as an ORF, its role being uncertain. The CDR3 contains 14 residues. The V gene lost 3 bases and the J gene lost 4 bases, with 13 bases spanning the gap. The CDR3: CARSSSGIRTEAFF. The CDR3 nucleotides are TGTGCCAGAAGCTCCTCAGGGATTCGCACTGAAGCTTTCTTT.

V is TRBV11-2 and J is TRBJ2-1, with D unclear. The CDR3 is 13 residues long. The germline V gene encodes CDR1 SGHAT and CDR2 FQNNGV. Trimming took off 4 bases at V and 9 bases at J, with 13 bases between the two ends. The CDR3 coding sequence is TGTGCCAGCAGCTCACTTTCTCTGATTGAGCAGTTCTTC. It yields the protein CASSSLSLIEQFF.

V gene TRBV7-8 combines with J gene TRBJ1-2; D unresolved. Germline V gene lookup returns CDR1 SGHVS and CDR2 FQNEAQ. This CDR3 contains 13 residues. The V end was cut by 5 bases, the J end by 6 bases, with 13 bases between. CDR3 residues: CASSPRRSHGYTF. The CDR3, as DNA: TGTGCCAGCAGCCCCCGCAGGTCTCATGGCTACACCTTC.

This sequence joins TRBV7-8 and TRBJ2-5; D is possibly TRBD2 (5 bases). Germline V CDR1 and CDR2: SGHVS, FQNEAQ. The length of the CDR3 is 13 residues. V lost 4 bases, J lost 4 bases, and 10 bases lay in between. The CDR3, as DNA: TGTGCCAGCAGCTCACGGACTGGAGAGACCCAGTACTTC. This sequence encodes CASSSRTGETQYF.